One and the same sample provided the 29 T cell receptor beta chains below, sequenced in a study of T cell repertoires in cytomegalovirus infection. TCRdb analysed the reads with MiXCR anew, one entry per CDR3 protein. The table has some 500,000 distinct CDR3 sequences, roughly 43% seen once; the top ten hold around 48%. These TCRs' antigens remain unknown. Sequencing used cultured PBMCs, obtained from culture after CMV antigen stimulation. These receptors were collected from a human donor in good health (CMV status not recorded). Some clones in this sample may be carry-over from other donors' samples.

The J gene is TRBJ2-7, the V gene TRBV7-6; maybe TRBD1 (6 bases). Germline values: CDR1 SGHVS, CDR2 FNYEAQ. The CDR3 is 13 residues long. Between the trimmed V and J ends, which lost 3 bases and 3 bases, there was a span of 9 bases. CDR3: CASSFEQGYEQYF. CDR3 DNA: TGTGCCAGCAGCTTTGAACAGGGCTACGAGCAGTACTTC.

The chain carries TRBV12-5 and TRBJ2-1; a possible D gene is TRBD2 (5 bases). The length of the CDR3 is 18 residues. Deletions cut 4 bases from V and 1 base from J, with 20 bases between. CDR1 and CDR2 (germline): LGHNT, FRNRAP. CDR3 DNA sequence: TGTGCTAGTGGTTCTACGTCCACTTGGGAGTGGTCCTACAATGAGCAGTTCTTC. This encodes CASGSTSTWEWSYNEQFF.

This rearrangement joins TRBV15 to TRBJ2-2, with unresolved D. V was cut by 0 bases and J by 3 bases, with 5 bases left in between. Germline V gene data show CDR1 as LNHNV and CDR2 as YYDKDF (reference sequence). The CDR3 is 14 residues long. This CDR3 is CATSRDRHTGELFF. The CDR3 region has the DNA TGTGCCACCAGCAGAGATCGACACACCGGGGAGCTGTTTTTT.

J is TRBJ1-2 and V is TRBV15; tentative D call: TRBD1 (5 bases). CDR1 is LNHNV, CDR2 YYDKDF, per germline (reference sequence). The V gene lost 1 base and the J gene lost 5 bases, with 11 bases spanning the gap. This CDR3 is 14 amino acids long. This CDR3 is CATSRVEGWYGYTF. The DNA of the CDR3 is TGTGCCACCAGCAGAGTTGAGGGGTGGTATGGCTACACCTTC.

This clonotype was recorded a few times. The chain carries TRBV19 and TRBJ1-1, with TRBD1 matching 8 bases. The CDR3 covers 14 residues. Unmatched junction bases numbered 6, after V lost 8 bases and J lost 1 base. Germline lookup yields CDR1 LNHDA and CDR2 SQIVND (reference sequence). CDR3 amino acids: CASHPGGENTEAFF. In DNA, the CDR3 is TGTGCCAGTCATCCAGGGGGCGAGAACACTGAAGCTTTCTTT.

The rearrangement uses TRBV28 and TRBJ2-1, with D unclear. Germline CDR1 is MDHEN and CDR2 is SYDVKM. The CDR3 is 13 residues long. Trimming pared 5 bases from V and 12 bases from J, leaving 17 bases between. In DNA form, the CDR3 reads TGTGCCAGCAGTCCCCCCCCACTGCCGGTGCAGTTCTTC. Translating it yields CASSPPPLPVQFF.

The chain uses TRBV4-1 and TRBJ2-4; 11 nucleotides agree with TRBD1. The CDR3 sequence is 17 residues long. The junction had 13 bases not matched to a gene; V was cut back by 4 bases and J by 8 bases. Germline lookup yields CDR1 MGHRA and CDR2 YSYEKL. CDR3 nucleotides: TGCGCCAGCAGCCCTTTAGGGACAGGGGGGGGAATGGACATTCAGTACTTC. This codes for CASSPLGTGGGMDIQYF.

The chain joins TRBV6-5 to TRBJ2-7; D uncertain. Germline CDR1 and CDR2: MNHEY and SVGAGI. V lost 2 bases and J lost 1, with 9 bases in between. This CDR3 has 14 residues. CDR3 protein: CASSYGRDSYEQYF. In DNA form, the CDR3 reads TGTGCCAGCAGTTACGGTCGAGATTCCTACGAGCAGTACTTC.

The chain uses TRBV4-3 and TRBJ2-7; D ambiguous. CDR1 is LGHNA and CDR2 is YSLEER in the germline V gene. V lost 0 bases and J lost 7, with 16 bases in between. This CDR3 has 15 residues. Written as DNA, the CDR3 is TGCGCCAGCAGCCAAGATTTGACGGCAGAAGGGGAGCAGTACTTC. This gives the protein CASSQDLTAEGEQYF.

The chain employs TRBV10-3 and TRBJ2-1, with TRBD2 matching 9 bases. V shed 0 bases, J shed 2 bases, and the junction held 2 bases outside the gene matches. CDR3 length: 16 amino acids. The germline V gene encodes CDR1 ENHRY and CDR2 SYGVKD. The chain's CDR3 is CAISESGGRAYNEQFF. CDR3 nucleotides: TGTGCCATCAGTGAGTCAGGCGGGAGGGCCTACAATGAGCAGTTCTTC.

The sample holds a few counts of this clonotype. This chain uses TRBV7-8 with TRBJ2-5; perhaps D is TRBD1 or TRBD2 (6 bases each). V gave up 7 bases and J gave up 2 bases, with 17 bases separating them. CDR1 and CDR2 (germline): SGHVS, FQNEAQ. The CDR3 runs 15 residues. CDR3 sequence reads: CASTPGGGRQETQYF. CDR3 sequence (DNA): TGTGCCAGCACCCCCGGAGGGGGGAGGCAAGAGACCCAGTACTTC.

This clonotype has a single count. CDR3 region: CASSLTERGGLYF. CDR3 DNA sequence: TGTGCCAGCAGTTTAACGGAAAGGGGGGGTTTGTACTTC. This chain joins TRBV12-3 or TRBV12-4 and TRBJ2-7; D is possibly TRBD2 (7 bases). Trimming pared 2 bases from V and 12 bases from J, leaving 17 bases between. The CDR3 is 13 residues long.

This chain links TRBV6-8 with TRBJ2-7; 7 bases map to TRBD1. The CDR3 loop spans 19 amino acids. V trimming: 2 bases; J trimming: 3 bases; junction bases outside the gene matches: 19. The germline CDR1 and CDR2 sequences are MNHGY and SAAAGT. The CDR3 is CASSYARGLGRGFSYEQYF. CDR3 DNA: TGTGCCAGCAGTTACGCAAGGGGGCTAGGTAGAGGGTTTAGCTACGAGCAGTACTTC.

The DNA for the CDR3 is TGTGCCAGCAGCTTAGCGGAGGGATCTTCCCTGTGGAATGAGCAGTTCTTC. Amino acids: CASSLAEGSSLWNEQFF. This rearrangement joins TRBV7-6 to TRBJ2-1, with D perhaps TRBD2 (6 bases). Germline CDR1 is SGHVS and CDR2 is FNYEAQ. The CDR3 length is 17 residues. Trimming cost V 0 bases and J 7 bases, with 19 bases left between them.

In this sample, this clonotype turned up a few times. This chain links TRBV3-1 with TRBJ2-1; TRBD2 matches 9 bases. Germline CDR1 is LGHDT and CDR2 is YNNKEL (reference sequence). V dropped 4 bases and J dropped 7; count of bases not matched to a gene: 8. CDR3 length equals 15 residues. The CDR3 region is CASSPGGGAINEQFF. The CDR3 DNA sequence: TGTGCCAGCAGCCCGGGCGGGGGGGCCATTAATGAGCAGTTCTTC.

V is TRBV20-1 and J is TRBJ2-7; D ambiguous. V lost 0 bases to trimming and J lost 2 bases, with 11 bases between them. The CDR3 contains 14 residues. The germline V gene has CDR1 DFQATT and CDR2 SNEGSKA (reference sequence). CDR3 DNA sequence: TGCAGTGCTAGAGATCATGGTAATCCCTACGAGCAGTACTTC. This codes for CSARDHGNPYEQYF.

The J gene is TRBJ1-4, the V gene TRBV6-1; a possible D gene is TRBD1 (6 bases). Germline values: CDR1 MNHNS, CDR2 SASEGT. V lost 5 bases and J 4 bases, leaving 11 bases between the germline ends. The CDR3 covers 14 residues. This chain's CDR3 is CASSRTELNEKLFF. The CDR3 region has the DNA TGTGCCAGCAGTCGGACAGAGCTTAATGAAAAACTGTTTTTT.

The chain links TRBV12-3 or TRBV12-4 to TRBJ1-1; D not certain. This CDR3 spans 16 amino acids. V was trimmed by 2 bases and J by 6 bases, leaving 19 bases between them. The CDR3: CASSLPPRPGPPEAFF. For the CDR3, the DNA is TGTGCCAGCAGTTTACCCCCCCGACCCGGGCCCCCTGAAGCTTTCTTT.

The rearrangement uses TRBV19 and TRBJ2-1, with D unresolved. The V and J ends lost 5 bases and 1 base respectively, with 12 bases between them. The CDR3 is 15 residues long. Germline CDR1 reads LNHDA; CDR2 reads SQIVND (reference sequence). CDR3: CASSSGWGSYNEQFF. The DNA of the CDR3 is TGTGCCAGTAGTTCTGGGTGGGGATCCTACAATGAGCAGTTCTTC.

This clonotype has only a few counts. As DNA, the CDR3 is TGTGCCAGCAGTTTGTGGCCAAGCGGTTTCGAGATGGAGCAGTACTTC. Translation gives CASSLWPSGFEMEQYF. The V and J genes are TRBV6-2 or TRBV6-3 and TRBJ2-7; possible D gene TRBD2, 5 bases. The CDR3 loop spans 16 amino acids. Per germline, CDR1 MNHEY and CDR2 SVGEGT. Trimming removed 4 bases from V and 7 bases from J, with 23 bases in between.

CDR3 nucleotides: TGTGCCAGCAGACGGGGGGCACCCTACGAGCAGTACTTC. Protein product: CASRRGAPYEQYF. The J gene is TRBJ2-7, the V gene TRBV2; weak D call: TRBD2 (7 bases). This CDR3 has 13 residues. Germline V gives CDR1 SNHLY, CDR2 FYNNEI. Trimming stripped 6 bases from V and 2 bases from J, with 11 bases between.

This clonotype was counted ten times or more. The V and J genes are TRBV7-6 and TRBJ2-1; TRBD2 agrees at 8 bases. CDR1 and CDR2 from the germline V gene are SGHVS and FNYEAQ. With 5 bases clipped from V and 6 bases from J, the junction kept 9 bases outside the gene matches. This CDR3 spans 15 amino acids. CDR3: CASSLNSGVRNEQFF. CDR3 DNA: TGTGCCAGCAGCCTAAATAGCGGGGTCCGCAATGAGCAGTTCTTC.

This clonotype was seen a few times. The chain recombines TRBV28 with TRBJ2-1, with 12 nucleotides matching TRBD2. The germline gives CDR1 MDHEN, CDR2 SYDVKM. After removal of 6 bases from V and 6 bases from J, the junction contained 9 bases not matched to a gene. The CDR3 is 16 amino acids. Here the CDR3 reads CASSQPRLAGVNEQFF. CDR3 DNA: TGTGCCAGCAGCCAACCGCGACTAGCGGGAGTCAATGAGCAGTTCTTC.

Here the CDR3 reads CASSQDRSQRLHF. The CDR3 region has the DNA TGCGCCAGCAGCCAAGACCGTTCCCAACGCCTCCACTTT. This chain connects TRBV4-3 to TRBJ1-6; D remains ambiguous. V was pared by 0 bases and J by 15 bases, with 12 bases between. The CDR3 has 13 amino acids. Germline CDR1 reads LGHNA; CDR2 reads YSLEER.

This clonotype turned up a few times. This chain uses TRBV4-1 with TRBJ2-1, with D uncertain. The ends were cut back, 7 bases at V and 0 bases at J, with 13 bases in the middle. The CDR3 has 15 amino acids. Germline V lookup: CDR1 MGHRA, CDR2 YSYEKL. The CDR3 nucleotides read TGCGCCAGCAAGCCCCAGACCGTCTCCTACAATGAGCAGTTCTTC. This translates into CASKPQTVSYNEQFF.

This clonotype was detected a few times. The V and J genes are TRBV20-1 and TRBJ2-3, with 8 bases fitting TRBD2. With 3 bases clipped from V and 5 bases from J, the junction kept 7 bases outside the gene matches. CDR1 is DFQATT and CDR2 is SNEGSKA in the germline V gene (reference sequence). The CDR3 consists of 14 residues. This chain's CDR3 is CSASRAGVLDTQYF. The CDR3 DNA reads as TGCAGTGCTAGCCGAGCGGGAGTCTTAGATACGCAGTATTTT.

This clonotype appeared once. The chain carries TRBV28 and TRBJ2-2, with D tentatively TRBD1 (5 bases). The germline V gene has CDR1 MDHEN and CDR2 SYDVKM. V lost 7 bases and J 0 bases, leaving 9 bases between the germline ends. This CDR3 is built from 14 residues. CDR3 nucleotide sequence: TGTGCCAGCAAGGGGCCTTCGAACACCGGGGAGCTGTTTTTT. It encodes CASKGPSNTGELFF.

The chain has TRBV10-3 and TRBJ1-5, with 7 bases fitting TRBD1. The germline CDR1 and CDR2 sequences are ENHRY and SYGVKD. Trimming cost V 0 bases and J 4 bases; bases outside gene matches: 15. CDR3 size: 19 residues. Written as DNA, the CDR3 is TGTGCCATCAGTGAGTCGGGCAGGGGGGGGACACCTATTAATCAGCCCCAGCATTTT. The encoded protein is CAISESGRGGTPINQPQHF.

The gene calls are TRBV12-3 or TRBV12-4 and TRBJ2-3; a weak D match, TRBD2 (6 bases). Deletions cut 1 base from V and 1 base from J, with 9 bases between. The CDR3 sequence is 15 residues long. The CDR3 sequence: CASSLVASGTDTQYF. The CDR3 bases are TGTGCCAGCAGTTTAGTGGCTAGCGGCACAGATACGCAGTATTTT.